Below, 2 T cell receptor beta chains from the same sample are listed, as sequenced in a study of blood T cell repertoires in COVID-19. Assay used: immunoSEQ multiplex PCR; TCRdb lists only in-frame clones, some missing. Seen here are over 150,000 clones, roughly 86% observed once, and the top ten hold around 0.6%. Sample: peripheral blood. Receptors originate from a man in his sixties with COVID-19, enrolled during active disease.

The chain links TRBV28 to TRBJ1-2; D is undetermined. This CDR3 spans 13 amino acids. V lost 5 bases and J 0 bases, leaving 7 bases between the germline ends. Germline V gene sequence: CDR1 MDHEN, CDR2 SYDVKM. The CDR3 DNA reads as TGTGCCAGCAGTCCAAGAGCTAACTATGGCTACACCTTC. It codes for CASSPRANYGYTF.

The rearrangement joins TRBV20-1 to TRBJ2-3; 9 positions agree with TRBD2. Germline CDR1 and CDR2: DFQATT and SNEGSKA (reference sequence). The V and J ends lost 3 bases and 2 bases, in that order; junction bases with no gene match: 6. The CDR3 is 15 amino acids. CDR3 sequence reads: CSASWPSGTTDTQYF. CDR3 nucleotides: TGCAGTGCTAGTTGGCCTAGCGGGACCACAGATACGCAGTATTTT.